The clone carrying this TCR beta chain has at least ten counts. The data were obtained in a study of T-cell reconstitution after alpha-beta-depleted transplantation in children. V lost 3 bases and J lost 0; bases outside the gene matches: 4. The CDR3 spans 16 residues. Germline V lookup: CDR1 SGHAT, CDR2 FQNNGV. Unique molecular identifiers were incorporated during preparation of the TCRbeta library. TCRdb re-called the PCR reads through MiXCR, storing one row per CDR3 protein. The data hold 260,000 or so distinct CDR3 sequences, with around 13% observed a single time. This chain uses TRBV11-2 with TRBJ2-3; 9 bases fit TRBD2. This clonotype was sampled from a human donor who donated a stem cell graft to a child with acute lymphoblastic leukemia. Here the sequenced sample was PBMCs from the stem cell graft donor, taken from the stem cell graft. DNA for the CDR3: TGTGCCAGCAGCTTTACTAGCGGGCTTAGCACAGATACGCAGTATTTT. Its translation: CASSFTSGLSTDTQYF. The full variable domain, in which reference TRBV11-2 and TRBJ2-3 provide the parts outside the CDR3, is EAGVAQSPRYKIIEKRQSVAFWCNPISGHATLYWYQQILGQGPKLLIQFQNNGVVDDSQLPKDRFSAERLKGVDSTLKIQPAKLEDSAVYLCASSFTSGLSTDTQYFGPGTRLTVL.